The present entry profiles one T cell receptor (beta chain) with its context. Which antigen it targets is not known. Base quality data are lacking; no much larger clone is found one base away. This specimen belongs to a study of memory CD4+ T cells and cytomegalovirus serostatus (dated by TCRdb to between 2018 and 2021). General notes on the study: A total of around 35 healthy Belgian adults, of whom 9 were CMV seropositive and 24 were CMV seronegative, were included in the cohort. To replicate a published TCR-based CMV serostatus classifier, the study sequenced CD4+ memory TCRbeta repertoires from a Belgian cohort whose cytomegalovirus serostatus was known. Overall study outcomes, separate from this receptor: The original-framework classifier achieved a median bootstrapped AUC of almost 0.97 with a 95% CI of 0.76-1.00 on the Belgian cohort. Among the 160 or so previously reported CMV-associated TCRbeta sequences, some 69 showed up in the CD4+ memory repertoires, with each one found in between one and five individuals. Only CD4+CD45RO+ memory cells were sequenced, in contrast to the original study, which included naive and memory CD4+ and CD8+ populations. The results were interpreted as suggesting that the CMV-associated TCR signature is largely present in the CD4+ memory repertoire. For CMV serostatus prediction, a median bootstrapped AUC of approximately 0.95 was reached with the original framework, and a median bootstrapped AUC of 0.91 was reached with a US-trained random forest.

A FACSAria II was used to sort memory CD4+ T cells, defined as single viable CD3+CD4+CD8-CD45RO+ cells. To determine CMV serostatus, a Roche Elecsys assay was used that detects serum IgG against CMV pp150, pp28, p38 and p52. Once the samples were thawed, total CD4+ T cells were enriched through positive selection using CD4 magnetic microbeads. The samples came from a different study that was designed specifically to examine the CD4+ T cell memory repertoire. Peripheral blood mononuclear cells were isolated and cryopreserved following standard operating procedures; serum was stored at -80 °C. The staining used CD3-PerCP (BW264/56), CD4-APC (RPA-T4), CD45RO-PE (UCHT1) and CD8-Pacific Orange (3B5) antibodies, and Sytox blue was used to exclude non-viable cells. Genomic DNA was extracted from sorted cells with the Quick-DNA Microprep Kit. TCRbeta DNA was amplified with the immunoSEQ hsTCRbeta kit following the manufacturer's protocol. An Illumina MiSeq instrument was used to sequence the TCRbeta libraries. Processing in the source paper ran as follows. Once out-of-frame sequences had been removed, 2,204,828 distinct TCRbeta sequences were left, which works out to an average of around 67,000 per individual. Each individual was scored by the count of over 150 previously reported CMV-associated TCRbeta sequences and the total productive distinct TCRbeta count. A beta-binomial model was reimplemented in Python, and scikit-learn random forests with default parameters were trained on data from the US cohort. Classifier performance on the Belgian cohort was reported as the median AUC with percentile confidence intervals calculated over 10,000 bootstrap iterations. Drawn from immuneACCESS, this table holds only the in-frame rearrangements with V and J called that TCRdb kept. Clones are partly lost; checked studies trace under half to an unresolved V gene and leave the rest unexplained. That table gives V, J and clone size, and the DNA gave D and trimming. A total of under 80,000 clones appear in this sample, 82% of them only once. The top ten constitute approximately 0.92% of the sample.

Per the germline V gene, WSHSY is the CDR1 and SAAADI is the CDR2. The junction shows trimming of 6 bases on V and 4 bases on J, plus 13 bases between the germline ends. Including cysteine and phenylalanine, the CDR3 has 14 amino acids. The kept DNA is CDR3 alone, 42 bases in frame from the first base. Material for sequencing was memory CD4+ T cells from blood. The receptor was derived from an adult in good health and CMV-seronegative. The receptor chain draws on TRBV10-2 and TRBJ1-5; the best D guess is TRBD1, with 6 bases matching. CDR3 region: CASRGDMGNQPQHF. Here is the DNA: TGCGCCAGCAGAGGGGACATGGGAAATCAGCCCCAGCATTTT.